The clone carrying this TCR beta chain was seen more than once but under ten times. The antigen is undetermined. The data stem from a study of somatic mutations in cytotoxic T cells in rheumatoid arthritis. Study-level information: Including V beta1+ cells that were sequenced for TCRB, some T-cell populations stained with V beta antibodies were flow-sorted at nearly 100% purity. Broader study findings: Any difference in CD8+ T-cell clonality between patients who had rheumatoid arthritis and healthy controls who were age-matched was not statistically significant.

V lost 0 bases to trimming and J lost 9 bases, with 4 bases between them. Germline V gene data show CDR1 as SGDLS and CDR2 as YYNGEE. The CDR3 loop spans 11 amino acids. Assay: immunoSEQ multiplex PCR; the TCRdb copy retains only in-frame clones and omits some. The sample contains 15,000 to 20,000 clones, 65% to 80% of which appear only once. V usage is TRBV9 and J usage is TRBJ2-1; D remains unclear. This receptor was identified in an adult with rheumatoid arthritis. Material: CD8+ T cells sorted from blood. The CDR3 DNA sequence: TGTGCCAGCAGCGTAGGTCCTGAGCAGTTCTTC. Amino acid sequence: CASSVGPEQFF.